This T cell receptor (beta chain) was sequenced in a study of shared clonotypes between healthy human individuals. CDR3 length: 14 residues. Germline-derived CDR1 and CDR2 are SGHNT and YENEEA. Unmatched junction bases numbered 6, after V lost 5 bases and J lost 7 bases. Of note for this clone: The antigen remains unidentified.

General study points: Generation probability values for non-shared clonotypes were lower than those for clonotypes shared by all four donors.

Clones were read by immunoSEQ multiplex PCR, and TCRdb kept only the in-frame ones, dropping some. The data hold about 2.3 million clones, with 93% observed a single time. The origin of this receptor is a man aged 18 to 30 in good health. Some clones in this sample may be carry-over from other donors' samples. The chain combines TRBV11-3 with TRBJ2-1; 9 bases are shared with TRBD2. The sample consisted of naive CD4+ T cells from PBMCs. Documented subset: CD45RA+ positively selected. This chain's CDR3 is CASSAGLARNEQFF. CDR3 sequence (DNA): TGTGCCAGCAGCGCGGGACTAGCTAGGAATGAGCAGTTCTTC.